This is a list of T cell receptor beta chains from one sample in a study of PD-1 blockade in classical Hodgkin lymphoma. Measured with immunoSEQ multiplex PCR; TCRdb has only the in-frame clones, and not every one. The repertoire holds 53,000 or so clones, with 81% as singletons. The sequencing here drew on peripheral blood mononuclear cells (PBMCs), taken at baseline. These receptor sequences come from a human donor with classical Hodgkin lymphoma. Each CDR3 is given with its conserved first and last residue. Fields, in order: D gene, V gene, clone size, J gene, CDR3 DNA, CDR3 protein. D genes are given only for firm matches. The size entry is marked missing in some rows and otherwise reads once, few, many or a size class.

d_call: .; v_call: TRBV6-5; clone_size: once; j_call: TRBJ1-4; cdr3_nt: TGTGCCAGCGGCCCGACTTTGGAAAAACTGTTTTTT; cdr3_aa: CASGPTLEKLFF
d_call: .; v_call: TRBV6-1; clone_size: .; j_call: TRBJ1-3; cdr3_nt: TGTGCCAGCAGAGGTTGGAGCTCTGGAAACACCATATATTTT; cdr3_aa: CASRGWSSGNTIYF
d_call: TRBD2; v_call: TRBV18; clone_size: .; j_call: TRBJ2-1; cdr3_nt: TGTGCCAGCTCACCATTTACTAGCGGTTCGGGACCCTACAATGAGCAGTTCTTC; cdr3_aa: CASSPFTSGSGPYNEQFF
d_call: TRBD1; v_call: TRBV18; clone_size: .; j_call: TRBJ1-5; cdr3_nt: TGTGCCAGCTCACCGGGGGACAGGGGGAATGGACCCCAGCATTTT; cdr3_aa: CASSPGDRGNGPQHF
d_call: .; v_call: TRBV7-2; clone_size: .; j_call: TRBJ1-2; cdr3_nt: TGTGCCAGCAGCTCCCGCTTCCAAAGCCTAACTGGTGGCTACACCTTC; cdr3_aa: CASSSRFQSLTGGYTF
d_call: TRBD1; v_call: TRBV5-6; clone_size: .; j_call: TRBJ1-2; cdr3_nt: TGTGCCAGCAGCTTGGGTGGAGCAGGGGGCTATGGCTACACCTTC; cdr3_aa: CASSLGGAGGYGYTF
d_call: .; v_call: TRBV5-6; clone_size: few; j_call: TRBJ1-2; cdr3_nt: TGTGCCAGCAGCTCCGGGTCACTCACATCCTATGGCTACACCTTC; cdr3_aa: CASSSGSLTSYGYTF
d_call: .; v_call: TRBV7-9; clone_size: .; j_call: TRBJ1-5; cdr3_nt: TGTGCCAGCAGCTTAGAGCAGGAAAATCAGCCCCAGCATTTT; cdr3_aa: CASSLEQENQPQHF
d_call: .; v_call: TRBV30; clone_size: .; j_call: TRBJ2-5; cdr3_nt: TGTGCCTGGACTAGGTTCTCGGTCCAAGAGACCCAGTACTTC; cdr3_aa: CAWTRFSVQETQYF
d_call: .; v_call: TRBV30; clone_size: .; j_call: TRBJ2-3; cdr3_nt: TGTGCCTGGAGTCCTTTGGCAGATACGCAGTATTTT; cdr3_aa: CAWSPLADTQYF
d_call: .; v_call: TRBV7-2; clone_size: .; j_call: TRBJ2-1; cdr3_nt: TGTGCCAGCAGCCTGGACAGATCCAATGAGCAGTTCTTC; cdr3_aa: CASSLDRSNEQFF
d_call: .; v_call: TRBV5-5; clone_size: few; j_call: TRBJ1-2; cdr3_nt: TGTGCCAGCACCCCCCGGGGGTGGCGATATGGCTACACCTTC; cdr3_aa: CASTPRGWRYGYTF
d_call: .; v_call: TRBV7-3; clone_size: .; j_call: TRBJ2-1; cdr3_nt: TGTGCCAGCAGCTTAGGGCTTAGCTCCTACAATGAGCAGTTCTTC; cdr3_aa: CASSLGLSSYNEQFF
d_call: TRBD2; v_call: TRBV5-1; clone_size: .; j_call: TRBJ2-3; cdr3_nt: TGCGCCAGCAGCCCCGGACTAGCGGACACTCCGCAGTATTTT; cdr3_aa: CASSPGLADTPQYF
d_call: .; v_call: TRBV5-1; clone_size: .; j_call: TRBJ2-7; cdr3_nt: TGCGCCAGCAGCTTGGAGGTTTACGGTTCCTACGAGCAGTACTTC; cdr3_aa: CASSLEVYGSYEQYF
d_call: .; v_call: TRBV4-3; clone_size: .; j_call: TRBJ1-3; cdr3_nt: TGCGCCAGCAGCCAAGGGCCAGACTCTGGAAACACCATATATTTT; cdr3_aa: CASSQGPDSGNTIYF
d_call: .; v_call: TRBV7-9; clone_size: .; j_call: TRBJ2-1; cdr3_nt: TGTGCCAGCAGCTTAGTAGGCAGAGACAATGAGCAGTTCTTC; cdr3_aa: CASSLVGRDNEQFF
d_call: .; v_call: TRBV6-1; clone_size: few; j_call: TRBJ2-1; cdr3_nt: TGTGCCAGCTGGCGGGGAGCAGATGGGGGCAATGAGCAGTTCTTC; cdr3_aa: CASWRGADGGNEQFF
d_call: TRBD1; v_call: TRBV5-1; clone_size: .; j_call: TRBJ2-3; cdr3_nt: TGCGCCAGCAGGTCCGGGACAGGGGGCTTTGGGACAGATACGCAGTATTTT; cdr3_aa: CASRSGTGGFGTDTQYF